The next 23 T cell receptor beta chains were all read from a single sample in a study of shared clonotypes between healthy human individuals. TCRdb keeps only in-frame clones here, not all; method: immunoSEQ multiplex PCR. Of around 2.5 million clones listed, 90% to 95% are singletons. The sequenced material came from naive CD4+ T cells from PBMCs. Documented subset: CD45RA+ positively selected. These receptors came from a man aged 18 to 30 in good health. Some clones in this sample may be carry-over from other donors' samples.

Worth noting for this clone: This specimen includes other DNA sequences encoding the same CDR3. The V gene is TRBV29-1, the J gene TRBJ2-2; a possible D gene is TRBD2 (6 bases). Trimming took 6 bases from V and 4 from J, leaving 6 bases between them. Germline lookup yields CDR1 SQVTM and CDR2 ANQGSEA. The CDR3 contains 11 residues. The CDR3 spells CSVGGTGELFF. CDR3 sequence (DNA): TGCAGCGTGGGGGGCACCGGGGAGCTGTTTTTT.

The rearrangement joins TRBV4-3 to TRBJ1-5, with D tentatively TRBD1 (5 bases). This CDR3 spans 18 amino acids. The germline V gene has CDR1 LGHNA and CDR2 YSLEER. V lost 0 bases to trimming and J lost 9 bases, with 24 bases between them. CDR3 DNA sequence: TGCGCCAGCAGCCAAGAAGGTTTTCACCGGGACTCCTGCGTGCCCCAGCATTTT. This gives the protein CASSQEGFHRDSCVPQHF.

This clone was counted once. The V gene is TRBV6-1, the J gene TRBJ1-5; possibly TRBD1 for D (5 bases). This CDR3 is built from 15 residues. V was pared by 10 bases and J by 3 bases, with 19 bases between. The V gene's germline CDR1 is MNHNS and CDR2 SASEGT. The DNA for the CDR3 is TGTGCCACCTCGAAGAGGGTAGGGGACAATCAGCCCCAGCATTTT. This gives the protein CATSKRVGDNQPQHF.

This clone was detected a few times. Other DNA variants within this sample encode the same CDR3. The rearrangement uses TRBV7-3 and TRBJ2-3; possible D gene TRBD2, 5 bases. The CDR3 has 13 residues. The germline CDR1 and CDR2 sequences are SGHTA and FQGTGA. The V and J ends lost 5 bases and 4 bases respectively, with 10 bases between them. Here the CDR3 reads CASSPPGSDTQYF. The CDR3 DNA is TGTGCCAGCAGCCCCCCGGGGTCAGATACGCAGTATTTT.

In its sample, this clone was seen a few times. The CDR3 is CASSRTGTEAFF. CDR3 coding DNA: TGTGCCAGCAGCCGGACAGGGACTGAAGCTTTCTTT. The gene calls are TRBV27 and TRBJ1-1, with TRBD1 identical over 8 bases. The CDR3 runs to 12 residues. Germline V gene sequence: CDR1 MNHEY, CDR2 SMNVEV (reference sequence). V gave up 6 bases and J gave up 5 bases; unmatched junction bases: 2.

This sequence joins TRBV2 and TRBJ2-1; D gene uncertain. The CDR3 loop spans 14 amino acids. Germline assignment: CDR1 SNHLY and CDR2 FYNNEI. V was cut by 7 bases and J by 4 bases, with 14 bases left in between. CDR3 nucleotides: TGTGCCAGCATTATGGAAACAACGTACAATGAGCAGTTCTTC. This sequence encodes CASIMETTYNEQFF.

The chain links TRBV18 to TRBJ1-2; 7 bases map to TRBD1. Trimming at V came to 2 bases and at J to 2 bases, leaving 5 bases not matched to a gene. The germline V gene has CDR1 KGHSH and CDR2 LQKENI. The CDR3 is 15 amino acids. CDR3 coding DNA: TGTGCCAGCTCACCATTGGCAGGGGGGAACTATGGCTACACCTTC. It specifies CASSPLAGGNYGYTF.

This chain links TRBV6-1 with TRBJ2-7; 8 bases line up with TRBD1. CDR3 length: 13 residues. CDR1 MNHNS and CDR2 SASEGT come from the germline V gene. V gave up 11 bases and J gave up 3 bases; unmatched junction bases: 9. CDR3 sequence reads: CASRTGWYYEQYF. DNA of the CDR3: TGTGCCTCCCGGACAGGGTGGTACTACGAGCAGTACTTC.

The chain employs TRBV27 and TRBJ2-2, with TRBD2 as a possible D gene (6 bases). Germline CDR1 is MNHEY and CDR2 is SMNVEV (reference sequence). V was trimmed by 3 bases and J by 1 base, leaving 12 bases between them. The CDR3 covers 16 residues. The CDR3, as DNA: TGTGCCAGCAGTTTTTTGGCTAGCGTGAACACCGGGGAGCTGTTTTTT. Its translation: CASSFLASVNTGELFF.

The V call is TRBV28, the J call TRBJ1-1, with TRBD1 identical over 8 bases. Germline V gene sequence: CDR1 MDHEN, CDR2 SYDVKM. The CDR3 extends over 15 amino acids. The J segment lost 4 bases and the V segment lost 5 bases, leaving 9 bases of the junction unmatched. Here the CDR3 reads CASSPSQGAATEAFF. As DNA, the CDR3 is TGTGCCAGCAGTCCGAGTCAGGGGGCGGCCACTGAAGCTTTCTTT.

The chain recombines TRBV28 with TRBJ2-7, with 7 positions matching TRBD2. The CDR3 runs 12 residues. Germline CDR1 and CDR2: MDHEN and SYDVKM. Trimming at V came to 11 bases and at J to 6 bases, leaving 10 bases not matched to a gene. The CDR3 bases are TGTGCCGTGGAAGGGAGGGCGGGCGAGCAGTACTTC. This codes for CAVEGRAGEQYF.

This chain joins TRBV28 and TRBJ2-2, with TRBD1 matching 10 bases. J gave up 0 bases and V 7 bases, and 8 bases lay outside the gene matches. The germline gives CDR1 MDHEN, CDR2 SYDVKM. This CDR3 spans 17 amino acids. CDR3 protein: CASNEGQGVSNTGELFF. The CDR3 coding sequence is TGTGCCAGCAATGAAGGACAGGGGGTTTCGAACACCGGGGAGCTGTTTTTT.

The chain employs TRBV6-6 and TRBJ1-1, with TRBD1 matching 7 bases. CDR1 and CDR2 (germline): MNHNY, SVGAGI (reference sequence). The J segment lost 6 bases and the V segment lost 2 bases, leaving 12 bases of the junction unmatched. The CDR3 is 16 residues long. The CDR3 loop reads CASSYVQGGSYAEAFF. The CDR3 bases are TGTGCCAGCAGTTACGTTCAGGGGGGTTCCTATGCTGAAGCTTTCTTT.

This clone showed up just once. The V call is TRBV19, the J call TRBJ2-3; 9 positions match TRBD1. Trimming took 10 bases from V and 6 from J; bases not matched to a gene: 20. Looked up from germline, CDR1 is LNHDA and CDR2 is SQIVND (reference sequence). This CDR3 spans 17 amino acids. The DNA for the CDR3 is TGTGCCAACCAACCGGGACAGGGTATAGATGGGATGGATACGCAGTATTTT. Its protein is CANQPGQGIDGMDTQYF. Looking up the rest from reference TRBV19 and TRBJ2-3 gives the full variable domain: DGGITQSPKYLFRKEGQNVTLSCEQNLNHDAMYWYRQDPGQGLRLIYYSQIVNDFQKGDIAEGYSVSREKKESFPLTVTSAQKNPTAFYLCANQPGQGIDGMDTQYFGPGTRLTVL.

This clone was found a few times. The chain combines TRBV9 with TRBJ1-1; D is possibly TRBD1 (6 bases). Germline V gene lookup returns CDR1 SGDLS and CDR2 YYNGEE. The CDR3 covers 13 residues. The germline V and J ends were trimmed by 4 bases and 5 bases, with 12 bases remaining between them. CDR3 residues: CASSPQGRTEAFF. The DNA for the CDR3 is TGTGCCAGCAGCCCCCAGGGGAGGACTGAAGCTTTCTTT.

The chain uses TRBV5-6 and TRBJ1-1; no reliable D call. Trimming removed 4 bases from V and 1 base from J, with 11 bases in between. The CDR3 totals 14 residues. Germline assignment: CDR1 SGHDT and CDR2 YYEEEE. DNA for the CDR3: TGTGCCAGCAGCCGAACGCTGGCGAACACTGAAGCTTTCTTT. It encodes CASSRTLANTEAFF.

The rearrangement links TRBV7-2 to TRBJ1-2; 7 bases match TRBD1. This CDR3 has 15 amino acids. Losses at the gene ends were 5 bases for V and 1 base for J; bases not matched to a gene: 7. Per the germline V gene, CDR1 is SGHTA and CDR2 is FQGNSA. The CDR3 DNA reads TGTGCCAGCAGCCAATCGGGACAGCTTAACTATGGCTACACCTTC. This codes for CASSQSGQLNYGYTF.

The count of this clone is one. This sequence joins TRBV6-6 and TRBJ2-2; D gene unclear. Germline values: CDR1 MNHNY, CDR2 SVGAGI (reference sequence). CDR3 size: 15 residues. Trimming pared 5 bases from V and 0 bases from J, leaving 10 bases between. CDR3 loop: CASSSRYSNTGELFF. The DNA of the CDR3 is TGTGCCAGCAGTAGTAGATATTCGAACACCGGGGAGCTGTTTTTT.

The rearrangement uses TRBV29-1 and TRBJ2-3; D is possibly TRBD2 (6 bases). The length of the CDR3 is 15 residues. Germline V gene sequence: CDR1 SQVTM, CDR2 ANQGSEA. Trimming removed 4 bases at V and 0 bases at J, with 14 bases between. In nucleotides, the CDR3 is TGCAGCGTTGGAAGCGGAGGGTCTAGCACAGATACGCAGTATTTT. This gives the protein CSVGSGGSSTDTQYF.

V usage is TRBV7-2 and J usage is TRBJ1-4; D may be TRBD1 (5 bases). V lost 5 bases and J lost 3, with 16 bases in between. The CDR3 covers 16 residues. Germline values: CDR1 SGHTA, CDR2 FQGNSA. CDR3 residues: CASSLRVRGANEKLFF. The CDR3 nucleotides read TGTGCCAGCAGCCTCAGGGTGAGGGGAGCTAATGAAAAACTGTTTTTT.

The chain joins TRBV10-1 to TRBJ2-5; D gene ambiguous. CDR1 is WNHNN, CDR2 SYGVQD, per germline (reference sequence). This CDR3 is built from 13 residues. The V end lost 6 bases, the J end lost 2 bases, and 10 bases lay between the germline ends. The DNA for the CDR3 is TGCGCCAGCAGCTACCAGAGACAAGAGACCCAGTACTTC. Encoded protein: CASSYQRQETQYF.

The V call is TRBV5-6, the J call TRBJ2-7, with D perhaps assigned TRBD1 or TRBD2 (5 bases each). This CDR3 comprises 15 residues. CDR1 and CDR2 from the germline V gene are SGHDT and YYEEEE. V lost 1 base and J lost 3, with 14 bases in between. CDR3 DNA: TGTGCCAGCAGCTTGTGGGACGCCTCTCTCTACGAGCAGTACTTC. As protein: CASSLWDASLYEQYF.

The chain couples TRBV28 to TRBJ2-7, with TRBD1 matching 10 bases. Germline loops: CDR1 MDHEN, CDR2 SYDVKM. V lost 1 base, J lost 6 bases, and 9 bases stayed unmatched. This CDR3 region has 16 residues. The CDR3 here is CASSLLGGTGVLEQYF. CDR3 sequence (DNA): TGTGCCAGCAGTTTATTGGGGGGGACAGGGGTGCTCGAGCAGTACTTC.